Below, 30 T cell receptor beta chains from the same sample are listed, as sequenced in a study of cytomegalovirus exposure and HLA in healthy donors (dated by TCRdb to the late 2010s). Receptor amplification or capture employed the immunoSEQ multiplex PCR assay. For the multiplex PCR, a mixture combining 60 forward primers for TCR Vbeta segments and 13 reverse primers for TCR Jbeta segments was used. TCRdb took over this immuneACCESS table, retaining in-frame rearrangements with V and J assigned. Such tables are incomplete; in checked studies, under half of the missing clones stem from an unresolved V gene, and the remainder is unexplained. The sample table contains some 170,000 clones; only one count was recorded for over 75% of them. The ten largest clones take up roughly 5.8% of the sample. The sample taken for sequencing was PBMCs. The receptors were sampled from a man in his forties or fifties in good health and CMV-seropositive.

This chain joins TRBV6-5 and TRBJ2-1; D perhaps matches TRBD1 (5 bases). The CDR3 consists of 13 residues. Per germline, CDR1 MNHEY and CDR2 SVGAGI. Trimming removed 5 bases from V and 10 bases from J, with 15 bases in between. This CDR3 is CASSRDSGQEQFF. CDR3 in DNA: TGTGCCAGCAGTCGAGACAGTGGGCAGGAGCAGTTCTTC.

The rearrangement links TRBV1 to TRBJ1-5. TRBV1 is an annotated pseudogene. This CDR3 region has 16 residues. The CDR3 loop reads CTSSQEGGEGNQPQHF. In nucleotides, the CDR3 is TGCACCAGCAGCCAAGAGGGAGGGGAAGGCAATCAGCCCCAGCATTTT.

The chain links TRBV19 to TRBJ2-1; 7 nucleotides align to TRBD2. The germline CDR1 and CDR2 sequences are LNHDA and SQIVND (reference sequence). The CDR3 consists of 14 residues. The J segment lost 6 bases and the V segment lost 8 bases, leaving 10 bases of the junction unmatched. This CDR3 is CASSLSGSGNEQFF. The CDR3 bases are TGTGCCAGTTCCCTTAGCGGGTCGGGCAATGAGCAGTTCTTC.

The rearrangement joins TRBV1 to TRBJ2-1; the table names TRBD2, a call not compared with the DNA. TRBV1 corresponds to a pseudogene. This CDR3 has 16 residues. The CDR3 loop reads CTSSQVKGLADNEQFF. Here the CDR3 DNA reads TGCACCAGCAGCCAAGTCAAGGGACTAGCGGACAATGAGCAGTTCTTC.

The chain carries TRBV25-1 and TRBJ2-7; no clear D. CDR1 is MGHDK, CDR2 SYGVNS, per germline. Trimming pared 1 base from V and 2 bases from J, leaving 12 bases between. This CDR3 spans 15 amino acids. CDR3 DNA sequence: TGTGCCAGCAGTGAATTGAGGCGGCGAACCTACGAGCAGTACTTC. Translation: CASSELRRRTYEQYF.

This clone was recorded once. This rearrangement joins TRBV5-1 to TRBJ2-2; TRBD2 aligns across 12 bases. CDR3 size: 18 residues. Trimming took 2 bases from V and 3 from J; bases not matched to a gene: 8. Germline V gene sequence: CDR1 SGHRS, CDR2 YFSETQ. The CDR3: CASSFGRLAGAYTGELFF. DNA for the CDR3: TGCGCCAGCAGCTTTGGGAGACTAGCGGGAGCCTACACCGGGGAGCTGTTTTTT.

V is TRBV19 and J is TRBJ2-2, with TRBD1 matching 9 bases. Germline CDR1 reads LNHDA; CDR2 reads SQIVND (reference sequence). V gave up 6 bases and J gave up 3 bases; unmatched junction bases: 2. This CDR3 comprises 14 residues. CDR3 in amino acids: CASRQGAHTGELFF. The CDR3, as DNA: TGTGCCAGTAGACAGGGGGCGCACACCGGGGAGCTGTTTTTT. The variable domain in full, completed from reference TRBV19 and TRBJ2-2, reads DGGITQSPKYLFRKEGQNVTLSCEQNLNHDAMYWYRQDPGQGLRLIYYSQIVNDFQKGDIAEGYSVSREKKESFPLTVTSAQKNPTAFYLCASRQGAHTGELFFGEGSRLTVL.

The gene calls are TRBV4-2 and TRBJ2-7; D gene unclear. V was shortened by 3 bases and J by 2 bases, with 11 bases between the two germline ends. The length of the CDR3 is 14 residues. Germline V gene lookup returns CDR1 LGHNA and CDR2 YNFKEQ. The CDR3 sequence: CASSQARFAYEQYF. CDR3 bases: TGTGCCAGCAGCCAGGCTAGATTTGCCTACGAGCAGTACTTC.

V gene TRBV18 combines with J gene TRBJ2-3, with 7 positions matching TRBD1. Germline CDR1 KGHSH, CDR2 LQKENI. This CDR3 has 14 residues. V shed 1 base and J 6 bases; nucleotides not matched to a gene: 4. The CDR3 DNA follows: TGTGCCAGCTCACCACTCCAGACAGGGGATACGCAGTATTTT. It codes for CASSPLQTGDTQYF.

The chain combines TRBV5-1 with TRBJ1-2; 11 bases line up with TRBD1. CDR1 and CDR2 from the germline V gene are SGHRS and YFSETQ. The CDR3 contains 15 residues. The ends lost 5 bases at V and 7 bases at J; junction bases unmatched: 10. Here the CDR3 reads CASRRTGGEVTGYTF. In nucleotides, the CDR3 is TGCGCCAGCAGACGGACAGGGGGCGAGGTAACTGGCTACACCTTC.

J is TRBJ2-1 and V is TRBV4-2, with unresolved D. The V end was cut by 0 bases, the J end by 0 bases, with 6 bases between. CDR3 length equals 15 residues. CDR1 is LGHNA and CDR2 is YNFKEQ in the germline V gene. This CDR3 is CASSQDYSSYNEQFF. CDR3 nucleotide sequence: TGTGCCAGCAGCCAAGATTACTCCTCCTACAATGAGCAGTTCTTC.

The rearrangement links TRBV29-1 to TRBJ2-3; D unresolved. Germline assignment: CDR1 SQVTM and CDR2 ANQGSEA. The CDR3 sequence is 15 residues long. V was shortened by 3 bases and J by 5 bases, with 18 bases between the two germline ends. The CDR3 sequence is CSVDAIGPRGDTQYF. CDR3 DNA sequence: TGCAGCGTTGACGCGATAGGTCCGAGAGGAGATACGCAGTATTTT.

The chain joins TRBV1 to TRBJ1-5; the listed D gene, TRBD1, was not tested against the DNA. TRBV1 is a known pseudogene. CDR3 size: 16 residues. Written as DNA, the CDR3 is TGCACCAGCAGCCAAGATCCCAGGGATGGAAAACAGCCCCAGCATTTT. Translation: CTSSQDPRDGKQPQHF.

The rearrangement joins TRBV5-1 to TRBJ2-1; D remains ambiguous. Trimming left V 0 bases short and J 5 bases short, with 9 bases between. Germline-derived CDR1 and CDR2 are SGHRS and YFSETQ. This CDR3 spans 14 amino acids. The CDR3 spells CASSLAGRDNEQFF. The CDR3 DNA follows: TGCGCCAGCAGCTTGGCCGGTCGTGACAATGAGCAGTTCTTC.

This CDR3 reads CAWSPDPPGGEVTAAEGWYEQYF. CDR3 in DNA: TGTGCCTGGAGCCCAGACCCACCAGGAGGGGAGGTCACAGCGGCGGAGGGGTGGTACGAGCAGTACTTC. The chain links TRBV30 to TRBJ2-7, with D possibly TRBD2 on 6 matching bases. Trimming pared 3 bases from V and 4 bases from J, leaving 43 bases between. From germline, CDR1 is GTSNPN and CDR2 SVGIG (reference sequence). The CDR3 covers 23 residues. Complete variable domain (other parts from reference TRBV30 and TRBJ2-7): SQTIHQWPATLVQPVGSPLSLECTVEGTSNPNLYWYRQAAGRGLQLLFYSVGIGQISSEVPQNLSASRPQDRQFILSSKKLLLSDSGFYLCAWSPDPPGGEVTAAEGWYEQYFGPGTRLTVT.

The chain recombines TRBV6-5 with TRBJ2-1; 12 bases are a match to TRBD2. The J segment lost 9 bases and the V segment lost 5 bases, leaving 2 bases of the junction unmatched. This CDR3 is 13 amino acids long. CDR1 is MNHEY and CDR2 is SVGAGI in the germline V gene. The CDR3 DNA reads TGTGCCAGCAGTCCACTAGCGGGAGGTGAGCAGTTCTTC. Translated: CASSPLAGGEQFF.

The gene calls are TRBV13 and TRBJ2-3, with a tentative D call TRBD2 (5 bases). Per the germline V gene, CDR1 is PRHDT and CDR2 is FYEKMQ (reference sequence). The ends were cut back, 2 bases at V and 2 bases at J, with 14 bases in the middle. This CDR3 is 16 amino acids long. CDR3 sequence reads: CASSLSQRTFTDTQYF. For the CDR3, the DNA is TGTGCCAGCAGCTTAAGCCAGCGGACTTTCACAGATACGCAGTATTTT.

The chain is built from TRBV10-3 and TRBJ2-3, with TRBD2 matching over 10 bases. Unmatched junction bases numbered 7, after V lost 8 bases and J lost 2 bases. This CDR3 contains 15 residues. Germline V lookup: CDR1 ENHRY, CDR2 SYGVKD. The CDR3 DNA sequence: TGTGCCATCGGGGGACTAGCGTTCCCCACAGATACGCAGTATTTT. Protein product: CAIGGLAFPTDTQYF.

This clone was seen just once. V and J are TRBV19 and TRBJ1-4; D is perhaps TRBD1 (5 bases). The CDR3 has 14 amino acids. Per the germline V gene, CDR1 is LNHDA and CDR2 is SQIVND (reference sequence). V was clipped by 7 bases and J by 0 bases, with 9 bases between them. In nucleotides, the CDR3 is TGTGCCAGTACTCCGGGGGCAACTAATGAAAAACTGTTTTTT. Translating it yields CASTPGATNEKLFF.

This clone has a single count. The chain recombines TRBV27 with TRBJ2-6, with D maybe TRBD2 (5 bases). The CDR3 sequence is 17 residues long. Trimming took off 5 bases at V and 2 bases at J, with 16 bases between the two ends. Germline assignment: CDR1 MNHEY and CDR2 SMNVEV (reference sequence). The CDR3 region has the DNA TGTGCCAGCAGTGGCCCTCGGGCGGGCGCTGGGGCCAACGTCCTGACTTTC. This encodes CASSGPRAGAGANVLTF.

The chain uses TRBV5-1 and TRBJ1-2, with TRBD1 identical over 8 bases. V lost 2 bases, J lost 5 bases, and 8 bases stayed unmatched. This CDR3 region has 15 residues. The germline V gene has CDR1 SGHRS and CDR2 YFSETQ. DNA for the CDR3: TGCGCCAGCAGCTTTGGAGGACAGGGACGATATGGCTACACCTTC. Translating gives CASSFGGQGRYGYTF.

The chain employs TRBV7-9 and TRBJ1-1; a weak D match, TRBD1 (5 bases). The CDR3 totals 16 residues. The V gene lost 2 bases and the J gene lost 7 bases, with 20 bases spanning the gap. Germline V gene lookup returns CDR1 SEHNR and CDR2 FQNEAQ (reference sequence). CDR3 sequence reads: CASSLTRDYPSDEAFF. The CDR3 DNA sequence: TGTGCCAGCAGCTTAACCCGGGACTACCCATCCGATGAAGCTTTCTTT.

The chain has TRBV6-1 and TRBJ2-3; 7 nucleotides align to TRBD2. There are 19 residues in the CDR3. Germline CDR1 is MNHNS and CDR2 is SASEGT. The junction had 19 bases not matched to a gene; V was cut back by 3 bases and J by 4 bases. The CDR3 spells CASSDHVLFAGVIADTQYF. The CDR3 DNA follows: TGTGCCAGCAGTGACCATGTTCTTTTTGCGGGAGTAATCGCAGATACGCAGTATTTT.

The chain is built from TRBV11-1 and TRBJ2-1; D perhaps matches TRBD2 (6 bases). V lost 7 bases and J lost 4, with 20 bases in between. CDR1 is SGHAT and CDR2 is FQDESV in the germline V gene (reference sequence). The CDR3 loop spans 16 amino acids. CDR3 residues: CASTERGSGGYNEQFF. Here the CDR3 DNA reads TGTGCCAGCACCGAACGGGGGAGCGGCGGTTACAATGAGCAGTTCTTC.

The chain joins TRBV18 to TRBJ2-5; 9 nucleotides agree with TRBD1. CDR1 is KGHSH and CDR2 is LQKENI in the germline V gene. The J segment lost 13 bases and the V segment lost 3 bases, leaving 9 bases of the junction unmatched. The CDR3 covers 13 residues. The DNA for the CDR3 is TGTGCCAGCTCACCTCCGGGACAGGGAGTGAGGTACTTC. It translates to CASSPPGQGVRYF. The whole variable domain, remainder taken from reference TRBV18 and TRBJ2-5, is NAGVMQNPRHLVRRRGQEARLRCSPMKGHSHVYWYRQLPEEGLKFMVYLQKENIIDESGMPKERFSAEFPKEGPSILRIQQVVRGDSAAYFCASSPPGQGVRYFGPGTRLLVL.

The rearrangement joins TRBV6-1 to TRBJ1-5; 10 nucleotides align to TRBD1. This CDR3 is 14 amino acids long. Germline V gene lookup returns CDR1 MNHNS and CDR2 SASEGT. V lost 6 bases and J lost 7; bases outside the gene matches: 6. The CDR3 nucleotides are TGTGCCAGCAGCGTAGACAGGGGGCGGCAGCCCCAGCATTTT. It translates to CASSVDRGRQPQHF.

The J gene is TRBJ1-2, the V gene TRBV9; D gene ambiguous. This CDR3 has 17 residues. Between the trimmed V and J ends, which lost 0 bases and 4 bases, there was a span of 19 bases. Germline V gives CDR1 SGDLS, CDR2 YYNGEE. DNA of the CDR3: TGTGCCAGCAGCGTAGAAGGGCGGGTGTCCTTGTCCTATGGCTACACCTTC. Translation gives CASSVEGRVSLSYGYTF.

This clone was picked up a small number of times. The genes are TRBV5-5 and TRBJ1-1; D gene ambiguous. The CDR3 is 13 residues long. Trimming took 4 bases from V and 5 from J, leaving 12 bases between them. CDR1 is SGHKS, CDR2 YYEKEE, per germline (reference sequence). This CDR3 reads CASSHPAGTEAFF. Here the CDR3 DNA reads TGTGCCAGCAGCCACCCGGCGGGTACTGAAGCTTTCTTT.

This clone turned up a few times. V gene TRBV20-1 combines with J gene TRBJ1-1; D uncertain. V was clipped by 6 bases and J by 5 bases, with 7 bases between them. The CDR3 spans 10 residues. The germline CDR1 and CDR2 sequences are DFQATT and SNEGSKA (reference sequence). The CDR3, as DNA: TGCAGTGCGCAGTCAACTGAAGCTTTCTTT. It specifies CSAQSTEAFF.

The J gene is TRBJ2-1, the V gene TRBV7-6; 10 bases fit TRBD2. The CDR3 runs to 19 residues. From germline, CDR1 is SGHVS and CDR2 FNYEAQ. J was trimmed by 0 bases and V by 2 bases; bases with no gene match: 10. The CDR3 DNA reads TGTGCCAGCAGCTTATTGGGGGCTAGCGGGGGTAGCTCCTACAATGAGCAGTTCTTC. Translating it yields CASSLLGASGGSSYNEQFF.